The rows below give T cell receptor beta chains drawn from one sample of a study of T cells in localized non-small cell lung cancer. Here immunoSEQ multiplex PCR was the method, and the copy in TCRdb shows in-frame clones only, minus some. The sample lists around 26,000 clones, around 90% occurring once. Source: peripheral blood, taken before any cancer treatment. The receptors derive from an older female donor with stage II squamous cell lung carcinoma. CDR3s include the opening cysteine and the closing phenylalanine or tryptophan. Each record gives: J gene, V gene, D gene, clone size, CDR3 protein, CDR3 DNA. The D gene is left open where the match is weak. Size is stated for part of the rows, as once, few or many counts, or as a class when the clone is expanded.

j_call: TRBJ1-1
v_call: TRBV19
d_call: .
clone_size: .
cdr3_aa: CASSMTTTLNTEAFF
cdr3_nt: TGTGCCAGTAGTATGACGACTACTCTGAACACTGAAGCTTTCTTT

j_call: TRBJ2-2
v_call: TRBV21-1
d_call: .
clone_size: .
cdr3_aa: CASSKTGQANTGELFF
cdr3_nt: TGTGCCAGCAGCAAGACGGGACAGGCGAACACCGGGGAGCTGTTTTTT

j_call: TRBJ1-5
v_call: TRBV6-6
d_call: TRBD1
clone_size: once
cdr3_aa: CASSHWGRGGNQPQHF
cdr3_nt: TGTGCCAGCAGTCATTGGGGCAGGGGGGGCAATCAGCCCCAGCATTTT

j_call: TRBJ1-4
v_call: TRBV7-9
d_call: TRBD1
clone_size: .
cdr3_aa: CASSSGTGQGEKLFF
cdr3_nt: TGTGCCAGCAGCTCAGGGACCGGACAGGGTGAAAAACTGTTTTTT

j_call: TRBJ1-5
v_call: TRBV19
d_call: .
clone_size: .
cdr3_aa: CATTDKSVIQPQHF
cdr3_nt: TGTGCCACCACGGACAAGTCGGTGATCCAGCCCCAGCATTTT

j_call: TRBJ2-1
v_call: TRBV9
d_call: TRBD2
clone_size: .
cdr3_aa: CASSKLAGAVNEQFF
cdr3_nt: TGTGCCAGCAGCAAACTAGCGGGGGCTGTCAATGAGCAGTTCTTC

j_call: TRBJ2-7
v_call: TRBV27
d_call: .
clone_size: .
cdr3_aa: CASSHTSYEQYF
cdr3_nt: TGTGCCAGCAGTCACACCTCCTACGAGCAGTACTTC

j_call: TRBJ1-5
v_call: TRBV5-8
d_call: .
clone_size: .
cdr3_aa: CASSSGYGASNQPQHF
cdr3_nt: TGTGCCAGCAGCTCTGGATACGGCGCAAGCAATCAGCCCCAGCATTTT

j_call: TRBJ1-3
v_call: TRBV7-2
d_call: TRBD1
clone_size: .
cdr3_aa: CASRTGSGNTIYF
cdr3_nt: TGTGCCAGCAGGACAGGGAGTGGAAACACCATATATTTT

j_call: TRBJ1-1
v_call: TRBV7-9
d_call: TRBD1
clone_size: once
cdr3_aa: CASSLQGAEAFF
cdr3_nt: TGTGCCAGCAGCCTACAGGGGGCTGAAGCTTTCTTT

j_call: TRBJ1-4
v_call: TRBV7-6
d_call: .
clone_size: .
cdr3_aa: CASSFRGANEKLFF
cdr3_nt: TGTGCCAGCAGCTTCAGGGGTGCTAATGAAAAACTGTTTTTT

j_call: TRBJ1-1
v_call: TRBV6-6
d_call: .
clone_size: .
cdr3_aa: CASSYRANTEAFF
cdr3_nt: TGTGCCAGCAGTTACAGGGCCAACACTGAAGCTTTCTTT

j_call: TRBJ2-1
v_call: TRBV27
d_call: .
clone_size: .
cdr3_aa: CASSFGPNEQFF
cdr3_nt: TGTGCCAGCAGTTTTGGGCCCAATGAGCAGTTCTTC

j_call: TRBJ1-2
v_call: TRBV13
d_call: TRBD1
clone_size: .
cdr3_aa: CASSLALYPGGVSGYTF
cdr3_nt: TGTGCCAGCAGCTTAGCTTTGTATCCAGGGGGCGTCTCTGGCTACACCTTC

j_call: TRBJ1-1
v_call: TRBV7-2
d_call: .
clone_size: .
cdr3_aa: CASIPGLPGGAFF
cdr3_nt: TGTGCCAGCATACCGGGACTACCAGGCGGAGCTTTCTTT

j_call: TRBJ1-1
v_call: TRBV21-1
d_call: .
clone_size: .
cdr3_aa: CASSISISQGGTLGTEAFF
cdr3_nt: TGTGCCAGCAGCATTTCCATCTCACAGGGGGGTACGTTGGGTACTGAAGCTTTCTTT

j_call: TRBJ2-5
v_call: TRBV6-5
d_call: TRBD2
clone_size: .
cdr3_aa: CASSYSTLAGIETQYF
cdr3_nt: TGTGCCAGCAGTTACTCGACCCTAGCGGGGATAGAGACCCAGTACTTC

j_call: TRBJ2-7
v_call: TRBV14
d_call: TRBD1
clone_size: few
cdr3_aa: CASSPLPGQGVLVEQYF
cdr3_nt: TGTGCCAGCAGCCCTCTCCCGGGACAGGGGGTCCTAGTAGAGCAGTACTTC

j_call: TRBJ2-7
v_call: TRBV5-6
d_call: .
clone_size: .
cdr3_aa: CASSLAPRGVYEQYF
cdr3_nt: TGTGCCAGCAGCTTAGCCCCCAGGGGGGTCTACGAGCAGTACTTC

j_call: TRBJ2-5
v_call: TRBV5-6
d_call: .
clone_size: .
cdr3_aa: CASSLVRRQETQYF
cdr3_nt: TGTGCCAGCAGCTTGGTGAGACGACAAGAGACCCAGTACTTC

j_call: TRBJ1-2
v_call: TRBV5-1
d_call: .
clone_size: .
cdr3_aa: CASSLGGAQNWNYGYTF
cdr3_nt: TGCGCCAGCAGCTTGGGAGGGGCCCAAAATTGGAACTATGGCTACACCTTC

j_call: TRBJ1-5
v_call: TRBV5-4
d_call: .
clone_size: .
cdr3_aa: CASSAGLSSNQPQHF
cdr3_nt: TGTGCCAGCAGCGCAGGGTTATCCAGCAATCAGCCCCAGCATTTT

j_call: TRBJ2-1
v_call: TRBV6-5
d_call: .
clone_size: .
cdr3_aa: CASSFYNEQFF
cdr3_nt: TGTGCCAGCAGTTTTTACAATGAGCAGTTCTTC

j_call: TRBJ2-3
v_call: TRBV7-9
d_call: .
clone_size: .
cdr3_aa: CASSPFRVAADTQYF
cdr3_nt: TGTGCCAGCAGCCCATTCAGGGTAGCCGCAGATACGCAGTATTTT

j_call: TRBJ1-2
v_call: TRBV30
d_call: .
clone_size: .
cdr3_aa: CAGGLAELYGYTF
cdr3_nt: TGTGCCGGGGGCCTGGCGGAACTCTATGGCTACACCTTC

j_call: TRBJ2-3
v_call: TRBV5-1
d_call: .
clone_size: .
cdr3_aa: CASSLEGFHTDTQYF
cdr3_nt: TGCGCCAGCAGCTTGGAGGGGTTTCACACAGATACGCAGTATTTT

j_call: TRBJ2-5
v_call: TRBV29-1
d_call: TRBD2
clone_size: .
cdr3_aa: CSTSGGQETQYF
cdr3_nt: TGCAGCACCTCGGGGGGCCAAGAGACCCAGTACTTC

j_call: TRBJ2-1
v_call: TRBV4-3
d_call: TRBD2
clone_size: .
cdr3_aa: CASSQEWGGGWYEQFF
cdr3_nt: TGCGCCAGCAGCCAAGAATGGGGCGGGGGGTGGTATGAGCAGTTCTTC

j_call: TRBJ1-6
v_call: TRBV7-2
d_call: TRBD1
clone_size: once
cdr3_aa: CASSSQGANSPLHF
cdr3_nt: TGTGCCAGCAGCTCACAGGGGGCCAATTCACCCCTCCACTTT

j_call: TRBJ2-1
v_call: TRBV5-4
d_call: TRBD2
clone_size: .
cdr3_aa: CASTPGGGRTYNEQFF
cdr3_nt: TGTGCCAGCACCCCTGGGGGGGGACGGACCTACAATGAGCAGTTCTTC

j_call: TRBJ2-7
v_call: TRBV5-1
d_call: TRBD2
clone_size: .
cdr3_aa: CASSSLAGAGEQYF
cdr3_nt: TGCGCCAGCAGCTCACTAGCGGGGGCAGGCGAGCAGTACTTC

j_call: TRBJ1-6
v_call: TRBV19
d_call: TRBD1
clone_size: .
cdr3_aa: CASSIVRRQGAHSPLHF
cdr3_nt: TGTGCCAGTAGTATAGTACGAAGACAGGGGGCACATTCACCCCTCCACTTT

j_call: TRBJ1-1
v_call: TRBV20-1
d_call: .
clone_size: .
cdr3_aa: CSARHTEAFF
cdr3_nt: TGCAGTGCTCGACACACTGAAGCTTTCTTT

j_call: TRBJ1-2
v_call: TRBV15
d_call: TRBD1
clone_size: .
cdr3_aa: CATSRDHKGAAGYTF
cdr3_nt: TGTGCCACCAGCAGAGATCATAAGGGGGCCGCGGGCTACACCTTC

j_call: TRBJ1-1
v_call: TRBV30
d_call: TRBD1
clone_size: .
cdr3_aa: CAWSVGQGARMNTEAFF
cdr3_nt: TGTGCCTGGAGTGTCGGACAGGGGGCCAGGATGAACACTGAAGCTTTCTTT